Sequencing of this T cell receptor (beta chain) was carried out in a study of T cells in Graves' hyperthyroidism and ophthalmopathy. There are 15 residues in the CDR3. Regions amplified from RNA transcripts were the TCR beta CDR3 regions. The study used the HTBI primer set for a first-round RT-PCR of the TCR CDR3. TCRdb reprocessed the multiplex PCR reads via MiXCR and lists one record per CDR3 protein. The profile shows approximately 720,000 distinct CDR3 sequences, around 20% of them singletons. With respect to this clonotype: Germline and junction disagree at one end, which may indicate a read error.

This chain uses TRBV12-3 or TRBV12-4 with TRBJ2-1, with D perhaps TRBD1 (5 bases). This TCR was recovered from a woman aged 50 to 65 with Graves' hyperthyroidism that later progressed to Graves' ophthalmopathy. The sample comprised blood. This CDR3 is CAISAARGDENEQFF. The CDR3 DNA sequence: TGTGCCATCAGTGCCGCTAGGGGCGACGAAAATGAGCAGTTCTTC.